This T cell receptor beta chain was sequenced for a study of T cell responses to AZD1222 COVID-19 vaccine. This CDR3 has 15 residues. Germline lookup yields CDR1 SGHRS and CDR2 YFSETQ. V lost 4 bases and J 3 bases, leaving 16 bases between the germline ends. Study-wide results and limits: Without day 14 samples, only post-peak T cell repertoires were studied. Reportedly, nearly half of unique spike TCRs recognized epitopes outside B.1.351/B.1.1.7 mutations. Clonal diversity may have been underestimated in mostly white British donors.

Profiled with immunoSEQ multiplex PCR; TCRdb holds only in-frame clones, not every one. The sample consists of approximately 140,000 clones, approximately 94% of them appearing once. With respect to this clone: Its cognate antigen is unknown.

The sequence came from an adult in good health. Sample: peripheral blood, taken on day 0 of AZD1222 vaccination. This chain uses TRBV5-1 with TRBJ1-2; a weak D match, TRBD1 (5 bases). This chain's CDR3 is CASSRDGLADYGYTF. CDR3 coding DNA: TGCGCCAGCAGCAGGGACGGATTGGCAGACTATGGCTACACCTTC.